This section outlines one T cell receptor beta chain sequence together with its context. Original processing notes: Researchers report that nucleated cell counts were estimated from reference gene primer amplification. Sequencing used immunoSEQ multiplex PCR; TCRdb keeps in-frame clones, though not all of them. Clone size and the V and J calls come from that table; the DNA yielded D and trimming. The table includes some 150,000 clones, roughly 91% detected once. The data are from a study of blood T cell repertoires in COVID-19. Study-level information: Italy, Spain and the United States were the sources of the convalescent and acute COVID-19 samples. Sample material is recorded as cDNA or gDNA derived from T cells, B-cell-depleted T cells, or PBMCs.

V was clipped by 5 bases and J by 9 bases, with 19 bases between them. The CDR3 runs 15 residues. Germline CDR1 and CDR2: SGHTA and FQGTGA. The V gene is TRBV7-3, the J gene TRBJ2-2, with TRBD1 as a possible D gene (5 bases). The sequence was collected from a man between 60 and 70 years old with active or convalescent COVID-19. The specimen was peripheral blood. CDR3 sequence (DNA): TGTGCCAGCAGCATCGGACACTTAGGTACCAGGGAGCTGTTTTTT. Residues: CASSIGHLGTRELFF.